The 21 T cell receptor beta chains given below trace back to one sample, sequenced in a study of identical twins. TCRdb re-derived calls from the 5' RACE reads in MiXCR, one entry per CDR3 protein. The data show around 480,000 distinct CDR3 sequences, more than 13% seen once. The same data also went into a second study, on yellow fever vaccine responses in identical twins.

The sample consisted of CD4+ T cells sorted from blood. These receptors were obtained from a woman between 18 and 29 years old in good health.

This clonotype was seen ten or more times. This chain links TRBV24-1 with TRBJ2-1; D uncertain. This CDR3 contains 15 residues. CDR1 and CDR2 from the germline V gene are KGHDR and SFDVKD. Trimming took off 4 bases at V and 4 bases at J, with 13 bases between the two ends. The CDR3 bases are TGTGCCACCAGTGACCCCACTAACAGATACAATGAGCAGTTCTTC. Translating it yields CATSDPTNRYNEQFF.

The chain employs TRBV18 and TRBJ2-3, with 7 bases matching TRBD1. Germline lookup yields CDR1 KGHSH and CDR2 LQKENI. This CDR3 contains 14 residues. With V trimmed by 2 bases and J by 4 bases, 3 bases remained unmatched. The CDR3 DNA follows: TGTGCCAGCTCACCATACACAGGGGCAGATACGCAGTATTTT. This codes for CASSPYTGADTQYF.

J is TRBJ2-5 and V is TRBV7-8; 7 bases are a match to TRBD1. In germline, CDR1 is SGHVS, CDR2 FQNEAQ. The length of the CDR3 is 15 residues. V shed 1 base and J 2 bases; nucleotides not matched to a gene: 4. As DNA, the CDR3 is TGTGCCAGCAGCTTAGTAGGGGGACAGCAAGAGACCCAGTACTTC. Amino acid sequence: CASSLVGGQQETQYF.

This clonotype came up a few times. The chain links TRBV10-3 to TRBJ1-4; 8 nucleotides line up with TRBD1. With V trimmed by 5 bases and J by 8 bases, 10 bases remained unmatched. Looked up from germline, CDR1 is ENHRY and CDR2 is SYGVKD. This CDR3 contains 15 residues. The CDR3 region has the DNA TGTGCCATCAGTAAAGGACAGGGTTCCGAAGAAAAACTGTTTTTT. Encoded protein: CAISKGQGSEEKLFF.

This clonotype was counted many times. A read error may produce the germline difference seen at one junction end. The chain combines TRBV6-5 with TRBJ2-3; no reliable D call. Germline V gene data show CDR1 as MNHEY and CDR2 as SVGAGI. The CDR3 covers 11 residues. The DNA of the CDR3 is TGTGCCAGCACTTACCTAGATACGCAGTATTTT. This codes for CASTYLDTQYF.

This clonotype has just a few counts. The chain has TRBV4-3 and TRBJ1-2; 7 positions agree with TRBD1. Looked up from germline, CDR1 is LGHNA and CDR2 is YSLEER. With 3 bases clipped from V and 5 bases from J, the junction kept 6 bases outside the gene matches. This CDR3 spans 14 amino acids. The CDR3 here is CASSQQGTDYGYTF. The CDR3 DNA sequence: TGCGCCAGCAGCCAGCAAGGGACAGATTATGGCTACACCTTC.

The table lists this clonotype with a few counts. The gene calls are TRBV5-1 and TRBJ2-1; TRBD2 agrees at 8 bases. Trimming took 6 bases from V and 4 from J; bases not matched to a gene: 12. CDR3 size: 16 residues. Germline CDR1 SGHRS, CDR2 YFSETQ. The DNA of the CDR3 is TGCGCCAGCACCCCACTCGGGGGGGCGGGTTACAATGAGCAGTTCTTC. Encoded protein: CASTPLGGAGYNEQFF.

The chain's CDR3 is CSARDLGLAGGPNTGELFF. The DNA of the CDR3 is TGCAGTGCTAGAGACTTGGGACTAGCGGGGGGGCCGAACACCGGGGAGCTGTTTTTT. This chain links TRBV20-1 with TRBJ2-2; the match to TRBD2 covers 16 bases. In germline, CDR1 is DFQATT, CDR2 SNEGSKA (reference sequence). The trim removed 0 bases at V and 0 bases at J, leaving 4 bases unmatched. The CDR3 has 19 amino acids.

This chain uses TRBV6-6 with TRBJ2-5, with D hard to call. Germline assignment: CDR1 MNHNY and CDR2 SVGAGI (reference sequence). The CDR3 totals 12 residues. V shed 5 bases and J shed 8 bases, with 12 bases lying between them. CDR3 bases: TGTGCCAGCAGTGACGCCACCGCTACCCAGTACTTC. The encoded protein is CASSDATATQYF.

This clonotype was recorded a few times. This chain uses TRBV4-3 with TRBJ2-5, with D unresolved. The CDR3 spans 14 residues. Germline V CDR1 and CDR2: LGHNA, YSLEER. V dropped 0 bases and J dropped 5 bases, with 10 bases sitting between them. The CDR3 DNA is TGCGCCAGCAGCCAAGAGACGGAGTTGGAGACCCAGTACTTC. Translating gives CASSQETELETQYF.

This clonotype came up a few times. The chain joins TRBV24-1 to TRBJ2-1; D is unresolved. V was clipped by 9 bases and J by 7 bases, with 18 bases between them. CDR3 length equals 14 residues. In germline, CDR1 is KGHDR, CDR2 SFDVKD. This CDR3 reads CATGASRLGNEQFF. CDR3 bases: TGTGCCACCGGCGCCAGTCGACTCGGTAATGAGCAGTTCTTC.

The V call is TRBV24-1, the J call TRBJ2-7; D not resolved. Trimming cost V 3 bases and J 8 bases, with 13 bases left between them. Germline V gene sequence: CDR1 KGHDR, CDR2 SFDVKD. CDR3 length: 13 residues. CDR3 DNA sequence: TGTGCCACCAGTGATGCCGTAAGATCCAAGCAGTACTTC. Encoded protein: CATSDAVRSKQYF.

J is TRBJ2-5 and V is TRBV10-3; D unclear. The V end was cut by 0 bases, the J end by 4 bases, with 9 bases between. In germline, CDR1 is ENHRY, CDR2 SYGVKD. The CDR3 is made up of 14 amino acids. The CDR3 region is CAISESVDLETQYF. The CDR3 DNA reads as TGTGCCATCAGTGAGTCTGTCGACTTAGAGACCCAGTACTTC.

This clonotype has ten or more counts. The chain uses TRBV7-6 and TRBJ1-1; D unresolved. Germline V gene sequence: CDR1 SGHVS, CDR2 FNYEAQ. V was clipped by 3 bases and J by 6 bases, with 11 bases between them. The CDR3 is 13 residues long. The CDR3: CASSFGLGAEAFF. The DNA of the CDR3 is TGTGCCAGCAGCTTCGGCCTAGGAGCTGAAGCTTTCTTT.

The V gene is TRBV5-1, the J gene TRBJ1-2, with 9 bases that match TRBD1. This CDR3 has 13 amino acids. Germline V lookup: CDR1 SGHRS, CDR2 YFSETQ. Trimming took 6 bases from V and 6 from J; bases not matched to a gene: 6. CDR3 sequence reads: CASTLGQGNGYTF. The CDR3 region has the DNA TGCGCCAGCACCCTGGGACAGGGAAATGGCTACACCTTC.

This chain joins TRBV24-1 and TRBJ2-3; no clear D gene. V was cut by 9 bases and J by 3 bases, with 9 bases left in between. The CDR3 is made up of 12 amino acids. The germline CDR1 and CDR2 sequences are KGHDR and SFDVKD. CDR3 in amino acids: CATGPKTDTQYF. CDR3 nucleotide sequence: TGTGCCACCGGGCCGAAGACAGATACGCAGTATTTT.

This sequence joins TRBV12-3 or TRBV12-4 and TRBJ1-2; D is ambiguous. V gave up 5 bases and J gave up 0 bases, with 13 bases separating them. The CDR3 is 15 residues long. CDR3 sequence reads: CASSHRAPANYGYTF. CDR3 DNA sequence: TGTGCCAGCAGTCACCGGGCCCCAGCTAACTATGGCTACACCTTC.

The V call is TRBV11-2, the J call TRBJ2-7, with 9 bases identical to TRBD2. The CDR3 is made up of 18 amino acids. V gave up 4 bases and J gave up 1 base; unmatched junction bases: 14. In germline, CDR1 is SGHAT, CDR2 FQNNGV. This chain's CDR3 is CASSSQGYSGSLSYEQYF. Written as DNA, the CDR3 is TGTGCCAGCAGCTCACAAGGGTATAGCGGGAGCCTATCCTACGAGCAGTACTTC.

This clonotype came up many times. The CDR3 region has the DNA TGTGCCAGCAGTTTAGCAGGGTCAGTCTTCACCGGGGAGCTGTTTTTT. This gives the protein CASSLAGSVFTGELFF. This sequence joins TRBV12-3 or TRBV12-4 and TRBJ2-2, with D unresolved. V lost 0 bases to trimming and J lost 4 bases, with 12 bases between them. CDR3 length: 16 residues.

This clonotype was seen many times. The chain combines TRBV15 with TRBJ2-1, with a possible D match to TRBD1 (6 bases). Trimming left V 3 bases short and J 6 bases short, with 12 bases between. CDR3 length: 14 amino acids. The germline V gene has CDR1 LNHNV and CDR2 YYDKDF (reference sequence). CDR3 nucleotide sequence: TGTGCCACCAGCAGGGGAACACAGGGCAATGAGCAGTTCTTC. Translated: CATSRGTQGNEQFF. Combining the CDR3 with reference TRBV15 and TRBJ2-1 gives the whole variable domain DAMVIQNPRYQVTQFGKPVTLSCSQTLNHNVMYWYQQKSSQAPKLLFHYYDKDFNNEADTPDNFQSRRPNTSFCFLDIRSPGLGDTAMYLCATSRGTQGNEQFFGPGTRLTVL.

This chain connects TRBV3-1 to TRBJ2-3; 8 bases agree with TRBD2. Germline loops: CDR1 LGHDT, CDR2 YNNKEL (reference sequence). V lost 0 bases and J lost 10; bases outside the gene matches: 12. This CDR3 spans 16 amino acids. The CDR3 loop reads CASSQDGRLASLAQYF. The CDR3 DNA reads as TGTGCCAGCAGCCAAGATGGTAGACTAGCGAGTTTAGCGCAGTATTTT.